The T cell receptor (beta chain) described here comes from a study of T cells in Graves' hyperthyroidism and ophthalmopathy. Study as a whole: Sampling of peripheral blood happened at initial diagnosis, prior to any treatment.

There were TCR beta CDR3 regions amplified from RNA transcripts. TCR CDR3 underwent first-round RT-PCR with the HTBI primer set. TCRdb re-derived calls from the multiplex PCR reads in MiXCR, one entry per CDR3 protein. The sample contains some 360,000 distinct CDR3 sequences, around 18% of which appear only once. Active moderate-to-severe ophthalmopathy, Clinical Activity Score at least 3, NOSPECS at least 4, under 3 months' duration. Clinical symptoms, serum thyroxine and TRAb, thyroid ultrasound and orbital computed tomography were used for the diagnoses. Many counts were recorded for this clonotype. Antigen unknown. Notes on the study in general: Most clonotypes expanded in the thyroid (above 0.001) were also present in blood.

Sequenced sample: blood. This TCR was recovered from a woman aged 40 to 50 with Graves' ophthalmopathy.

CDR3 nucleotide sequence: TGTGCCAGCAGCTTCGGGACAGATTTCTCCTACGAGCAGTACTTC. Translated: CASSFGTDFSYEQYF. The rearrangement links TRBV5-5 to TRBJ2-7; 7 bases fit TRBD1. Germline V gives CDR1 SGHKS, CDR2 YYEKEE (reference sequence). V was pared by 2 bases and J by 0 bases, with 5 bases of the junction left unmatched. This CDR3 comprises 15 residues.